This record looks at one T cell receptor (beta chain) sequence and its context. Antigen specificity is unknown. The data are from a study of cytomegalovirus exposure and HLA in healthy donors. Primers included in the PCR were 60 Vbeta and 13 Jbeta primers. This table comes from immunoSEQ multiplex PCR, and its TCRdb copy is limited to in-frame clones, with some not included. The table has 83,000 or so clones, around 74% seen once. The CDR3 has 11 residues. Trimming left V 9 bases short and J 6 bases short, with 12 bases between. The germline V gene has CDR1 SNHLY and CDR2 FYNNEI. General observations from the study: It was reported in a later analysis that an Asian-associated ancestry cluster showed fewer N-insertions than the roughly 620-donor mean.

This receptor was taken from a young man in good health and CMV-seropositive. Material for sequencing was PBMCs. The rearrangement joins TRBV2 to TRBJ2-7; the D is unclear. The CDR3 region is CASAGSPEQYF. Written as DNA, the CDR3 is TGTGCCAGTGCCGGGTCCCCCGAGCAGTACTTC.